This T cell receptor beta chain was identified in a study of human T cells and chemical hapten exposure. Germline assignment: CDR1 MNHEY and CDR2 SVGAGI. This CDR3 region has 17 residues. Between the trimmed V and J ends, which lost 0 bases and 6 bases, there was a span of 20 bases. Described time point: patch test 2, 6 weeks after DPC sensitization. The treatment: therapeutic diphenylcyclopropenone sensitization with weekly scalp DPC. One entry per CDR3 protein, called by TCRdb with MiXCR from the RACE reads. The sample records about 400,000 distinct CDR3 sequences, about 6.9% being singletons. This material consisted of whole blood, taken in connection with sensitization to the hapten diphenylcyclopropenone (DPC). The TCR was taken from a woman younger than 30 with alopecia areata. Some clones in this sample may be carry-over from other donors' samples. The rearrangement links TRBV6-5 to TRBJ1-1; D is possibly TRBD1 (6 bases). The DNA of the CDR3 is TGTGCCAGCAGTTACTCTGAAGCGGGGGGCCTGGGCGCTGAAGCTTTCTTT. Protein: CASSYSEAGGLGAEAFF.